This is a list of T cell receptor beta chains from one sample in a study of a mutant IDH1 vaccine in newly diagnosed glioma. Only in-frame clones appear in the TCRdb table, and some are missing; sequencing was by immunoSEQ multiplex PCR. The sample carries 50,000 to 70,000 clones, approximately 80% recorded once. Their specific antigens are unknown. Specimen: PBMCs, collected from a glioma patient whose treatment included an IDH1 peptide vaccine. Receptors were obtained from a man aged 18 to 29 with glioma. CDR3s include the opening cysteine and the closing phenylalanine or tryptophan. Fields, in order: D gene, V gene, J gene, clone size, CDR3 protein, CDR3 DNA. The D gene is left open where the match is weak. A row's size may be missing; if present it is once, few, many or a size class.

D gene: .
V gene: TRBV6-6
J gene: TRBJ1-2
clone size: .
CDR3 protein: CASSYAGEDTF
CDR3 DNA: TGTGCCAGCAGTTACGCAGGGGAAGACACCTTC

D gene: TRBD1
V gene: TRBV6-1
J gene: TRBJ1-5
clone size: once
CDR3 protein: CGTGEGYSNQPQHF
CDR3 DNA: TGCGGTACAGGGGAGGGCTATAGCAATCAGCCCCAGCATTTT

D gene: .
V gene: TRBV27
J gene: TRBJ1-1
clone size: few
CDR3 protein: CASSFERRNTEAFF
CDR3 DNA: TGTGCCAGCAGCTTCGAGAGGAGGAACACTGAAGCTTTCTTT

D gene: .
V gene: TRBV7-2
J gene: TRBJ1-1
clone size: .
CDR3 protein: CASSYSQGTEAFF
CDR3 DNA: TGTGCCAGCAGTTACTCTCAGGGCACTGAAGCTTTCTTT

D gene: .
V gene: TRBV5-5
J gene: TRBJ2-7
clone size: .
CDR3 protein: CASSLAGQGGYEQYF
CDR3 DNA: TGTGCCAGCAGCCTAGCTGGACAAGGGGGATACGAGCAGTACTTC

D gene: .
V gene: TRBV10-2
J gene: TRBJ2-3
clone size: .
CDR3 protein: CASSEWGSTDTQYF
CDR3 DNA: TGCGCCAGCAGTGAGTGGGGTAGCACAGATACGCAGTATTTT

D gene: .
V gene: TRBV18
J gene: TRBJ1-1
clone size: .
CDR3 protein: CASSPFGQLNTEAFF
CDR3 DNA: TGTGCCAGCTCACCTTTCGGACAGTTGAACACTGAAGCTTTCTTT

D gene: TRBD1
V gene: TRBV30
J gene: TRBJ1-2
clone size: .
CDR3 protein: CAWSVPTGGLSGYTF
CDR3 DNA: TGTGCCTGGAGTGTACCGACAGGGGGCTTGAGCGGCTACACCTTC

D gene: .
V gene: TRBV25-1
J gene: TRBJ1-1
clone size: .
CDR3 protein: CASSESRRVAEAFF
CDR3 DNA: TGTGCCAGCAGTGAATCGAGACGGGTGGCTGAAGCTTTCTTT

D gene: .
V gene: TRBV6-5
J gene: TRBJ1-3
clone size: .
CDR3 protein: CASTAGVRNTIYF
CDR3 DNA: TGTGCCAGCACGGCGGGGGTGAGAAACACCATATATTTT

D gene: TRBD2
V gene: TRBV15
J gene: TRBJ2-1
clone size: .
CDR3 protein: CATSRDLGRASVSEQFF
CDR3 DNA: TGTGCCACCAGCAGAGATTTGGGGAGGGCATCCGTCTCTGAGCAGTTCTTC

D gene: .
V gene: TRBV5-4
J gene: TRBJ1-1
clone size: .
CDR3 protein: CASTREGRVPATEAFF
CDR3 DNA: TGTGCCAGCACCCGAGAGGGAAGGGTACCTGCAACTGAAGCTTTCTTT

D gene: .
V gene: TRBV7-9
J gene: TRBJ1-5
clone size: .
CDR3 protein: CASSLLDNQPQHF
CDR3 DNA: TGTGCCAGCAGCTTACTAGATAATCAGCCCCAGCATTTT

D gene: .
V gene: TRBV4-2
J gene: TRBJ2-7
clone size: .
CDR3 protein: CASSPHVYNRQWSSYEQYF
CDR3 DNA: TGTGCCAGCAGCCCACACGTGTACAATAGACAGTGGAGCTCCTACGAGCAGTACTTC

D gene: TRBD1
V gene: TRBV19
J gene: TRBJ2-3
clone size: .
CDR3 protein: CASKDRGTDTQYF
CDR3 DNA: TGTGCCAGTAAGGACAGGGGCACAGATACGCAGTATTTT

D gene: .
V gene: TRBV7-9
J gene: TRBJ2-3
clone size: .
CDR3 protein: CAGEGGGQSTDTQYF
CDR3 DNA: TGTGCAGGAGAGGGCGGGGGCCAGAGCACAGATACGCAGTATTTT

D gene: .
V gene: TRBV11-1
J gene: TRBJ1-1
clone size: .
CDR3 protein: CAVKNPGNTEAFF
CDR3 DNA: TGTGCCGTAAAGAACCCGGGAAACACTGAAGCTTTCTTT

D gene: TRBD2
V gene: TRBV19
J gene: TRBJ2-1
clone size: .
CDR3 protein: CAILAGDEQFF
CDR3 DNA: TGTGCCATTCTTGCGGGAGATGAGCAGTTCTTC

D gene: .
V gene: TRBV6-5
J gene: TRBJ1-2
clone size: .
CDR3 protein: CASSRGQDYGYTF
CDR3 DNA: TGTGCCAGCAGCCGAGGACAAGACTATGGCTACACCTTC

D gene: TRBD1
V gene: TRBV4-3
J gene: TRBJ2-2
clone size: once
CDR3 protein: CASSQDSWQGAGGELFF
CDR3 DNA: TGCGCCAGCAGCCAAGATTCTTGGCAGGGGGCCGGCGGGGAGCTGTTTTTT

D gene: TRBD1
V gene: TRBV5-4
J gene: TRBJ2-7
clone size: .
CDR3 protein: CASSPFRDRQTYEQYF
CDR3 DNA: TGTGCCAGCAGCCCATTCCGGGACAGGCAAACATACGAGCAGTACTTC

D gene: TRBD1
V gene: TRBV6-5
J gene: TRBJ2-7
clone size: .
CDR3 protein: CASSPGQGAREQYF
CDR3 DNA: TGTGCCAGCAGCCCGGGACAGGGGGCACGCGAGCAGTACTTC

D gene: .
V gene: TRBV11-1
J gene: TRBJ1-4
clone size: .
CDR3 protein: CASSQRGSEKLFF
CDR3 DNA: TGTGCCAGCAGCCAGCGAGGGAGTGAAAAACTGTTTTTT

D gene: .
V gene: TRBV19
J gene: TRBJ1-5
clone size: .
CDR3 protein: CASSIDRGGIVNQPQHF
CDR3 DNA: TGTGCCAGTAGTATAGATCGTGGGGGGATTGTTAATCAGCCCCAGCATTTT

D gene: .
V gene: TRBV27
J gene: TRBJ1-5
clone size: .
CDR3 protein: CASSSGLSNQPQHF
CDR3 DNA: TGTGCCAGCAGTTCGGGCCTTAGCAATCAGCCCCAGCATTTT

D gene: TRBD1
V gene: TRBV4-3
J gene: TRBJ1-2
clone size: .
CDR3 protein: CASSQDQGVQINYGYTF
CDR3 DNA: TGCGCCAGCAGCCAAGACCAGGGGGTCCAAATTAACTATGGCTACACCTTC

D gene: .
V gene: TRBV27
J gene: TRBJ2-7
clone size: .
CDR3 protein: CASRRTSSSYEQYF
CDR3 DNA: TGTGCCAGCAGAAGGACAAGCAGCTCCTACGAGCAGTACTTC

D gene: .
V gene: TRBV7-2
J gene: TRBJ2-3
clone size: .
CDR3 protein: CASSPSASTDTQYF
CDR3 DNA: TGTGCCAGCAGCCCCTCGGCGAGCACAGATACGCAGTATTTT

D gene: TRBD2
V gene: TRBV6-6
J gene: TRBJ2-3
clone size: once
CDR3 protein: CASSGLAEEGTDTQYF
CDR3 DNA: TGTGCCAGCAGCGGCCTAGCGGAAGAAGGCACAGATACGCAGTATTTT

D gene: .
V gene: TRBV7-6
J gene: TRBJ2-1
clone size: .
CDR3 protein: CASSFENEQFF
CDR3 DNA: TGTGCCAGCAGCTTCGAAAATGAGCAGTTCTTC

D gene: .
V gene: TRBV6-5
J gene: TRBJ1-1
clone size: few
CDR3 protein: CASSYSLNTEAFF
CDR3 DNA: TGTGCCAGCAGTTACAGCTTGAACACTGAAGCTTTCTTT

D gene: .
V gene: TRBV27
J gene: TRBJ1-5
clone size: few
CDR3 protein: CASSLGGIQPQHF
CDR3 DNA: TGTGCCAGCAGTTTGGGCGGGATACAGCCCCAGCATTTT

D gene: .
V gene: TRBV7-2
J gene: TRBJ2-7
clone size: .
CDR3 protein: CASSFTPLSYEQYF
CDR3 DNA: TGTGCCAGCAGCTTTACTCCGCTCAGCTACGAGCAGTACTTC

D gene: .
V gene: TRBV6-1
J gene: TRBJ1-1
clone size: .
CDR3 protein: CASSERQEWVTEAFF
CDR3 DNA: TGTGCCAGCAGTGAGCGACAGGAATGGGTTACTGAAGCTTTCTTT

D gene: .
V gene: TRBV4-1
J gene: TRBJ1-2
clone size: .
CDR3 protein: CASSQDQGGIRGYTF
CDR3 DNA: TGCGCCAGCAGCCAAGACCAGGGAGGTATTCGTGGCTACACCTTC

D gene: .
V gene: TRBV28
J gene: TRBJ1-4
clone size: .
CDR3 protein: CASRNRFRRAVGATNEKLFF
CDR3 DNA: TGTGCCAGCAGGAATAGATTTAGACGGGCTGTAGGAGCAACTAATGAAAAACTGTTTTTT

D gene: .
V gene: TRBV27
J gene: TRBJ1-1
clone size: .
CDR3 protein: CASSLSAGLPEAFF
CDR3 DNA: TGTGCCAGCAGTTTATCCGCAGGGCTGCCTGAAGCTTTCTTT